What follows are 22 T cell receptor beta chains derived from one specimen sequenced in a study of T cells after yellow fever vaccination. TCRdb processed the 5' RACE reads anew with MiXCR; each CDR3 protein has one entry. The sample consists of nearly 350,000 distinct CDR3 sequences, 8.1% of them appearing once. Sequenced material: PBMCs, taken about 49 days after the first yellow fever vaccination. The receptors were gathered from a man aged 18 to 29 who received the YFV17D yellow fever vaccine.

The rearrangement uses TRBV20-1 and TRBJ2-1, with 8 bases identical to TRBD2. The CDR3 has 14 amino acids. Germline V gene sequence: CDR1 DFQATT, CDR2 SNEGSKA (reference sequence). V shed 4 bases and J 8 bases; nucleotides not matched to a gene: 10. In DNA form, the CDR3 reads TGCAGTGCTACGGAGAGCGGGGGCCTTTATGAGCAGTTCTTC. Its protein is CSATESGGLYEQFF.

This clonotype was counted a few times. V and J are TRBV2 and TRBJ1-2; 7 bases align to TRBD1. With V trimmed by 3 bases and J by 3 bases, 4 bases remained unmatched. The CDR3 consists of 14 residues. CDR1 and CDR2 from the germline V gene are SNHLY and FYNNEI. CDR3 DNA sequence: TGTGCCAGCAGTGAGGACAGGTGGGACTATGGCTACACCTTC. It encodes CASSEDRWDYGYTF. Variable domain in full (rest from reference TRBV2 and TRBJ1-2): EPEVTQTPSHQVTQMGQEVILRCVPISNHLYFYWYRQILGQKVEFLVSFYNNEISEKSEIFDDQFSVERPDGSNFTLKIRSTKLEDSAMYFCASSEDRWDYGYTFGSGTRLTVV.

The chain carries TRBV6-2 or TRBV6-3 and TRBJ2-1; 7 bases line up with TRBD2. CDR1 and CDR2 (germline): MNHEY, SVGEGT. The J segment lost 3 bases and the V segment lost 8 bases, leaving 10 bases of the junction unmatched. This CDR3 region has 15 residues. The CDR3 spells CASRRLTSDYNEQFF. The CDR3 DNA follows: TGTGCCAGCCGGCGTTTAACTAGCGACTACAATGAGCAGTTCTTC.

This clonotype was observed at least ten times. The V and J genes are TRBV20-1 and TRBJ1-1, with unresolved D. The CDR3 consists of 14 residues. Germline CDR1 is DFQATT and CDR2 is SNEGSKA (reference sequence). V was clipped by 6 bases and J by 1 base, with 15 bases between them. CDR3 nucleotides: TGCAGTGCCAGGCCGGGCCACGCGAACACTGAAGCTTTCTTT. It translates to CSARPGHANTEAFF.

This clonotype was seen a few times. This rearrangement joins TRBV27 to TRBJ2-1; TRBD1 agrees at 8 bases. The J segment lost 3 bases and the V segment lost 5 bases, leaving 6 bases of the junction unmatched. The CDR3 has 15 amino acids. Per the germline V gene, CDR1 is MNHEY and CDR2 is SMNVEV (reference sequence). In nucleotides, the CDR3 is TGTGCCAGCAGTGCCCAGGGGGCCTACTACAATGAGCAGTTCTTC. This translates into CASSAQGAYYNEQFF.

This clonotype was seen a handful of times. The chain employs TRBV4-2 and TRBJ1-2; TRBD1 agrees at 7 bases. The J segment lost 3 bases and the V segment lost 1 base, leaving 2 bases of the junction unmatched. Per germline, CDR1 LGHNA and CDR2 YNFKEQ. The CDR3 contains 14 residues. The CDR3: CASSQGDRDYGYTF. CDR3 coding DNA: TGTGCCAGCAGCCAAGGCGACAGGGACTATGGCTACACCTTC.

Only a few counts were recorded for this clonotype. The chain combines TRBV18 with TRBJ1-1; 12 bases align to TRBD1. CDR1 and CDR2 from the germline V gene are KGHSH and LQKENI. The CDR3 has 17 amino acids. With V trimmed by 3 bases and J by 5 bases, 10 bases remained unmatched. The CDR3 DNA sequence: TGTGCCAGCTCACCGAACTTGAGGGACAGGGGGCGAACTGAAGCTTTCTTT. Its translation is CASSPNLRDRGRTEAFF.

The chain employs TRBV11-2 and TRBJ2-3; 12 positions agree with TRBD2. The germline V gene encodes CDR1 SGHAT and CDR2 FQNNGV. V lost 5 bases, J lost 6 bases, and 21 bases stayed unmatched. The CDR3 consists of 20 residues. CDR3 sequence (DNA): TGTGCCAGCAGCCGAGCCCCCAGACTAGCGGGGGCAATTCTGGGGGATACGCAGTATTTT. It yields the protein CASSRAPRLAGAILGDTQYF. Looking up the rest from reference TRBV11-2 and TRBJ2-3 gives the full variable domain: EAGVAQSPRYKIIEKRQSVAFWCNPISGHATLYWYQQILGQGPKLLIQFQNNGVVDDSQLPKDRFSAERLKGVDSTLKIQPAKLEDSAVYLCASSRAPRLAGAILGDTQYFGPGTRLTVL.

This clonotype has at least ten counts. The CDR3 is CATSREDRATDTQYF. In DNA form, the CDR3 reads TGTGCCACCAGCAGAGAAGACAGAGCCACAGATACGCAGTATTTT. The chain joins TRBV15 to TRBJ2-3; a weak D match, TRBD1 (5 bases). CDR3 length equals 15 residues. Per the germline V gene, CDR1 is LNHNV and CDR2 is YYDKDF (reference sequence). Trimming took 0 bases from V and 2 from J, leaving 9 bases between them.

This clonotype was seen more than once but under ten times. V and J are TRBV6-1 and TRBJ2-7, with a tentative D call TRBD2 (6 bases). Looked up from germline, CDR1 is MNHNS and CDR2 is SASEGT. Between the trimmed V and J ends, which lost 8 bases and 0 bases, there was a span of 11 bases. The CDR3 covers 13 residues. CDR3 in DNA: TGTGCCAGCGGGGGGACGTACTCCTACGAGCAGTACTTC. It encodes CASGGTYSYEQYF.

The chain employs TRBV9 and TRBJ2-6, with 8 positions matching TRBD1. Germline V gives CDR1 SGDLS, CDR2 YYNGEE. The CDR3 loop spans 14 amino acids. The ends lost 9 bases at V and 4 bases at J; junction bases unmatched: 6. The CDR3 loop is CATGQGPGANVLTF. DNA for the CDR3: TGTGCCACTGGACAGGGCCCAGGGGCCAACGTCCTGACTTTC. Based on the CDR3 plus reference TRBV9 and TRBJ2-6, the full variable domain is DSGVTQTPKHLITATGQRVTLRCSPRSGDLSVYWYQQSLDQGLQFLIQYYNGEERAKGNILERFSAQQFPDLHSELNLSSLELGDSALYFCATGQGPGANVLTFGAGSRLTVL.

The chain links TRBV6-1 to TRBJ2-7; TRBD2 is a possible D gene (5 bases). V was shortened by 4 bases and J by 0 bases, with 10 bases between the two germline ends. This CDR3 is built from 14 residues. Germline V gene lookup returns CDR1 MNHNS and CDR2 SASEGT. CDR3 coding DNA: TGTGCCAGCAGTGGACTACCTAGCTCCTACGAGCAGTACGTC. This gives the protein CASSGLPSSYEQYV.

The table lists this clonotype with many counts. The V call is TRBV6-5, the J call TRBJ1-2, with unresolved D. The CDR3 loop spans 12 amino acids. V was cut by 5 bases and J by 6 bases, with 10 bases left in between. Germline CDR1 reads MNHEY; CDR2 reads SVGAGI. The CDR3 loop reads CASSTTGNGYTF. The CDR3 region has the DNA TGTGCCAGCAGTACCACGGGAAATGGCTACACCTTC.

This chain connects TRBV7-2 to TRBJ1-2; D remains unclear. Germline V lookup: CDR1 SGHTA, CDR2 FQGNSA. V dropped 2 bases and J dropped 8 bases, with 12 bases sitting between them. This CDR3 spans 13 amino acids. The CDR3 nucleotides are TGTGCCAGCAGCTTACCGGACTCCGGGGGCTACACCTTC. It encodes CASSLPDSGGYTF.

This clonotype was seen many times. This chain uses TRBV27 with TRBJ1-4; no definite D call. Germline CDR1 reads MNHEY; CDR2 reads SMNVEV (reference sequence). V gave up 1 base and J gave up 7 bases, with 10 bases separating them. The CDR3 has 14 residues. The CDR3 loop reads CASSLWRESEKLFF. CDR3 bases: TGTGCCAGCAGTTTATGGAGGGAAAGTGAAAAACTGTTTTTT.

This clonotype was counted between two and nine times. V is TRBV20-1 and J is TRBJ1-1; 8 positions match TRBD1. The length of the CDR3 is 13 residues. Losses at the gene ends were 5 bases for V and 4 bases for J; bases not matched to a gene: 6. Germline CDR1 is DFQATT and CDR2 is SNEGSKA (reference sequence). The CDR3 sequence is CSAAGGLGTEAFF. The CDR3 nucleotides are TGCAGTGCTGCAGGGGGCCTTGGCACTGAAGCTTTCTTT.

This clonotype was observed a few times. The chain's CDR3 is CASSRSGGGGIQYF. CDR3 DNA sequence: TGTGCCAGCAGCCGTAGCGGGGGGGGAGGCATTCAGTACTTC. This chain connects TRBV7-2 to TRBJ2-4; TRBD2 matches at 11 bases. Germline lookup yields CDR1 SGHTA and CDR2 FQGNSA. The junction had 6 bases not matched to a gene; V was cut back by 5 bases and J by 9 bases. This CDR3 has 14 residues. Full variable domain (missing parts from reference TRBV7-2 and TRBJ2-4): GAGVSQSPSNKVTEKGKDVELRCDPISGHTALYWYRQSLGQGLEFLIYFQGNSAPDKSGLPSDRFSAERTGGSVSTLTIQRTQQEDSAVYLCASSRSGGGGIQYFGAGTRLSVL.

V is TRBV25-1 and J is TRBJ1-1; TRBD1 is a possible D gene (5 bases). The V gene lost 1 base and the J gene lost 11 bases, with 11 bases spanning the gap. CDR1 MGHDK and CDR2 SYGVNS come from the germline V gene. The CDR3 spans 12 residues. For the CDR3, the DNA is TGTGCCAGCAGTGAATCAGGGATCGTTGCTTTCTTT. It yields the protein CASSESGIVAFF.

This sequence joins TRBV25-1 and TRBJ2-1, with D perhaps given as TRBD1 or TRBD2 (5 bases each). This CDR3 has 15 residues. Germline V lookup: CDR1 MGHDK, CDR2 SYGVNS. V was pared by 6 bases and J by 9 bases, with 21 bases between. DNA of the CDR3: TGTGCCAGCAGCGTTCCGGGGCCCGTGTTAGGTGAGCAGTTCTTC. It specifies CASSVPGPVLGEQFF. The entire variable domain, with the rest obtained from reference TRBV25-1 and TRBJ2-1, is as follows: EADIYQTPRYLVIGTGKKITLECSQTMGHDKMYWYQQDPGMELHLIHYSYGVNSTEKGDLSSESTVSRIRTEHFPLTLESARPSHTSQYLCASSVPGPVLGEQFFGPGTRLTVL.

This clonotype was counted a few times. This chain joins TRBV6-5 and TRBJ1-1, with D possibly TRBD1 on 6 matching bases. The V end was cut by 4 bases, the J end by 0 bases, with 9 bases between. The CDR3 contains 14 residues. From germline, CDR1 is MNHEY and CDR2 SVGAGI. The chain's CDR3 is CASSSGGMNTEAFF. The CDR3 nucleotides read TGTGCCAGCAGTTCCGGGGGCATGAACACTGAAGCTTTCTTT.

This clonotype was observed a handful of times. Here the CDR3 reads CASTSVGPTEAFF. The CDR3 region has the DNA TGTGCCAGCACCTCTGTGGGCCCGACTGAAGCTTTCTTT. V gene TRBV12-3 or TRBV12-4 combines with J gene TRBJ1-1; D call uncertain. V was shortened by 7 bases and J by 5 bases, with 14 bases between the two germline ends. This CDR3 is 13 amino acids long.

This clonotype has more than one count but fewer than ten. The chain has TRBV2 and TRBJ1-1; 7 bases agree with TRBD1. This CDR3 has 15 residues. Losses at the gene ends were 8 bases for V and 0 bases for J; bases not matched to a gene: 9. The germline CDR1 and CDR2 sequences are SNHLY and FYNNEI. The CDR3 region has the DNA TGTGCCAGCGGACAGGAGAAAATCATGAACACTGAAGCTTTCTTT. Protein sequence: CASGQEKIMNTEAFF.